This T cell receptor (beta chain) was profiled in a study of blood T cells in healthy people across ages. Study-level points and caveats: Changes in expanded clonotypes were possibly confounded, as the CMV status of donors was unknown.

V was pared by 4 bases and J by 5 bases, with 10 bases of the junction left unmatched. The germline V gene has CDR1 KGHSH and CDR2 LQKENI. This CDR3 has 16 amino acids. This clonotype was recorded a few times. What it binds is unknown. Isolation recovered at least 7 million PBMCs from every sample. Extraction of total RNA produced a minimum of 6 micrograms from each sample. Then a second PCR, running about 6 to 11 cycles, was carried out with a sample-barcoded 5' primer and a J-beta primer mix. TCRdb re-called the 5' RACE reads with MiXCR, one entry per CDR3 protein. The sample includes about 620,000 distinct CDR3 sequences, about 51% seen only once; the top ten take less than 15%.

This receptor was taken from a woman older than 75 in good health. V gene TRBV18 combines with J gene TRBJ1-5, with 8 bases fitting TRBD1. The sequencing sample was made of blood. CDR3 region: CASSLFPGTGYQPQHF. The CDR3 nucleotides read TGTGCCAGCTCACTTTTTCCCGGGACAGGCTATCAGCCCCAGCATTTT.